This T cell receptor (beta chain) appears in the sequencing data of a study of CD8 T cells in ankylosing spondylitis. The V and J ends lost 5 bases and 7 bases, in that order; junction bases with no gene match: 10. This CDR3 is built from 14 residues. Germline CDR1 SGHTA, CDR2 FQGNSA. Scientists made TCR beta libraries using quantitative 5'-RACE with molecular barcodes. TCRdb re-derived calls from the 5' RACE reads in MiXCR, one entry per CDR3 protein. This table holds fewer than 80,000 distinct CDR3 sequences, about 5.7% found once. Whole-study results and caveats: Typical of ankylosing spondylitis blood, it appeared, was a TCR beta motif of fewer than 10 highly homologous variants. As reported, disease-linked clones showed significant enrichment in matched ankylosing spondylitis synovial fluid.

Remarks on this clonotype: The antigen remains unidentified.

The receptor's source is a male donor with ankylosing spondylitis or in good health (not recorded which). J is TRBJ1-2 and V is TRBV7-2; 7 bases fit TRBD1. The material sequenced was blood, either unsorted or a sorted T cell fraction (not recorded which). In DNA, the CDR3 is TGTGCCAGCAGCCCTGGGACAGCTTGGGGTGGCTACACCTTC. Translating gives CASSPGTAWGGYTF.